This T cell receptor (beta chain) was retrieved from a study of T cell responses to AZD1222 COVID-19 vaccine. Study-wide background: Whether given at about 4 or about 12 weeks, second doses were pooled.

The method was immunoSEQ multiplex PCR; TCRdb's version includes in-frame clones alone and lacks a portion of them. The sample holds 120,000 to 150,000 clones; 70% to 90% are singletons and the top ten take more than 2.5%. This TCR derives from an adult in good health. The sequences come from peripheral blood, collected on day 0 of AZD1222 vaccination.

The CDR3 spells CASSLGAGRYNEQFF. CDR3 nucleotides: TGTGCCAGCAGCTTAGGGGCAGGCCGCTACAATGAGCAGTTCTTC. This chain connects TRBV7-2 to TRBJ2-1; no definite D call. The V and J ends lost 1 base and 3 bases respectively, with 10 bases between them. This CDR3 spans 15 amino acids. Germline loops: CDR1 SGHTA, CDR2 FQGNSA. Together with reference TRBV7-2 and TRBJ2-1, the CDR3 gives the full variable domain: GAGVSQSPSNKVTEKGKDVELRCDPISGHTALYWYRQSLGQGLEFLIYFQGNSAPDKSGLPSDRFSAERTGGSVSTLTIQRTQQEDSAVYLCASSLGAGRYNEQFFGPGTRLTVL.